Given below is one T cell receptor (beta chain) in context. The CDR3 extends over 16 amino acids. V lost 2 bases, J lost 5 bases, and 8 bases stayed unmatched. This sample stems from a study of CD8 T cells in Susac syndrome. Reverse transcription of about 0.5 to 1 ug RNA used random hexamers. TCRdb re-derived calls from the immunoSEQ multiplex PCR reads in MiXCR, one entry per CDR3 protein. The sample comprises about 240,000 distinct CDR3 sequences, almost 97% of which are singletons, and approximately 0.1% rests with the top ten. This chain connects TRBV12-3 or TRBV12-4 to TRBJ2-5; 10 nucleotides align to TRBD2. Sequencing was done on a sample of CD4+ T cells from PBMCs. The receptor was isolated from a human donor with Susac syndrome. The chain's CDR3 is CASSLMASGRSETQYF. In DNA form, the CDR3 reads TGTGCCAGCAGTTTAATGGCTAGCGGGAGAAGCGAGACCCAGTACTTC.